Listed here is a single T cell receptor (beta chain). Its antigen is unidentified. Deletions cut 4 bases from V and 6 bases from J, with 12 bases between. CDR3 length: 13 residues. Germline V lookup: CDR1 SGHDN, CDR2 FVKESK. All the people who gave samples were healthy bone marrow donors. The data are from a study of cytomegalovirus exposure and HLA in healthy donors. Notes on the study in general: An observed cluster of highly shared sequence variants was recorded as a likely sequencing artifact. In vitro work confirmed that three CMV-associated chains recognize CMV antigens.

The PCR employed 60 Vbeta primers together with 13 Jbeta primers. Generated by immunoSEQ multiplex PCR, the TCRdb table keeps only in-frame clones and is missing some. The data contain tens of thousands of clones, around 80% of them seen just once; the ten biggest clones take up around 0.53%. Sequenced sample: PBMCs. The gene calls are TRBV14 and TRBJ1-1, with a weak D call TRBD1 (5 bases). This clonotype was sampled from a man aged 25 to 40 in good health and CMV-seronegative. CDR3 loop: CASSLDRNAEAFF. For the CDR3, the DNA is TGTGCCAGCAGCCTAGACAGAAACGCTGAAGCTTTCTTT.